The rows below give T cell receptor beta chains drawn from one sample of a study of CD8+ T cells in alopecia areata. Profiled with immunoSEQ multiplex PCR; TCRdb holds only in-frame clones, not every one. The table lists approximately 100,000 clones, roughly three fifths of them singletons. The starting material was CD8+ T cells sorted from blood, obtained at approximately week 60, from a patient treated with tofacitinib. These receptor sequences come from a human donor with alopecia areata. CDR3s leave out the opening cysteine and the closing phenylalanine or tryptophan.

V	J	CDR3
TRBV30	TRBJ1-2	ACRDGENYGYT
TRBV5-6	TRBJ2-1	ASQVANNEQF
TRBV30	TRBJ1-6	AWSASYNSPLH
TRBV19	TRBJ2-7	ASSAYRESEQY
TRBV2	TRBJ2-3	ASRTDTQY
TRBV2	TRBJ2-3	AKRGGGSTDTQY
TRBV5-1	TRBJ2-4	ASSLAYETGLSLAKNIQY
TRBV5-6	TRBJ1-5	ASSYQGDSNQPQH
TRBV9	TRBJ1-2	ASSPLDSTGEDGYT
TRBV4-1	TRBJ2-5	ASSLYRDGETQY
TRBV29-1	TRBJ2-1	SVEGRVPYNEQF
TRBV5-1	TRBJ2-5	ASAGYIGETQY
TRBV13	TRBJ2-7	ASSKQAEGLYEQY
TRBV19	TRBJ2-1	ATDPGALGHNEQF
TRBV12-5	TRBJ1-2	ASGLAPDRNYGYT
TRBV10-3	TRBJ2-4	AIREDRGENIQY
TRBV5-6	TRBJ1-2	ASSFVGEVDGYT
TRBV5-6	TRBJ2-2	ASSPGLNTGELF
TRBV14	TRBJ2-2	ASSPQGQGAIGELF
TRBV27	TRBJ2-3	ASSLFVGGTDTQY
TRBV7-8	TRBJ2-3	ASSLDRRTDTQY
TRBV10-3	TRBJ2-3	AISPTGAATDTQY
TRBV5-1	TRBJ2-1	ASSLWGPGQGADEQF
TRBV5-6	TRBJ2-5	ASSYRRVEETQY
TRBV13	TRBJ2-1	ASSGLAGGKEQF
TRBV7-9	TRBJ2-3	ASSPLQTSTDTQY
TRBV5-1	TRBJ2-7	ASSLGLAGNYEQY
TRBV5-1	TRBJ1-2	ASSPFHVADYGYT
TRBV11-1	TRBJ2-1	ASSLADRAHSF
TRBV7-9	TRBJ2-5	ASSLRGQGRETQY
TRBV10-3	TRBJ2-7	AISDGGGMQY
TRBV7-9	TRBJ1-1	ATNQGFQNTEAF
TRBV18	TRBJ1-5	ASSPPGPGPNQPQH
TRBV7-9	TRBJ2-7	ASSGPGQGYEQY
TRBV30	TRBJ1-1	AWSRDRGFTEAF
TRBV5-4	TRBJ2-7	ASSLSGEQY
TRBV7-9	TRBJ2-3	ASSLEGGLAGRDTQY
TRBV9	TRBJ1-1	ASSVEGSETEAF
TRBV13	TRBJ2-7	ANSLGRSYEQY
TRBV19	TRBJ1-1	ASSTSFGSEAF
TRBV14	TRBJ2-3	ASSQGRHTDTQY
TRBV15	TRBJ2-3	ATSRVASTDTQY
TRBV10-3	TRBJ2-7	AISETGTREQY
TRBV27	TRBJ2-3	ASSLLHTDTQY
TRBV7-9	TRBJ2-7	ASSPGQAPYEQY
TRBV28	TRBJ1-2	ASSSTSVLPYGYT
TRBV25-1	TRBJ1-1	ASSEGVNTEAF